This T cell receptor (beta chain) was sequenced for a study of T cells in Graves' hyperthyroidism and ophthalmopathy. Study observations and caveats: Ophthalmopathy onset followed model prediction by a median approximately seven months. From stable hyperthyroidism, ophthalmopathy was separated by a 13 V-J model.

Trimming cost V 5 bases and J 5 bases, with 16 bases left between them. There are 15 residues in the CDR3. Per germline, CDR1 MNHEY and CDR2 SVGAGI. Criteria for exclusion of patients were uncontrolled infection, other autoimmune disease, pregnancy or lactation. This clonotype was recorded many times. What it recognizes is unknown. Researchers took RNA transcripts and amplified the TCR beta CDR3 regions from them. The study used the HTBI primer set for a first-round RT-PCR of the TCR CDR3. TCRdb analysed the multiplex PCR reads with MiXCR anew, one entry per CDR3 protein. The repertoire holds 550,000 to 700,000 distinct CDR3 sequences, with about half as singletons.

The sample was peripheral blood or thyroid tissue (not recorded which). This clonotype originated in an adult woman with Graves' disease, either hyperthyroidism or ophthalmopathy (not recorded which). The chain couples TRBV6-5 to TRBJ1-5, with D unresolved. The CDR3 nucleotides read TGTGCCAGCAGTCCTCGTGCCGGTCGGGATCAGCCCCAGCATTTT. Translating gives CASSPRAGRDQPQHF.